This T cell receptor beta chain appears in the sequencing data of a study of cytomegalovirus exposure and HLA in healthy donors. The germline CDR1 and CDR2 sequences are MNHEY and SVGAGI. This CDR3 spans 15 amino acids. The V end lost 1 base, the J end lost 2 bases, and 6 bases lay between the germline ends. General study results and limits: Researchers counted 164 TCR beta chains as cytomegalovirus-associated.

In this sample, this clone turned up a few times. Its antigen is unidentified. The PCR had 60 Vbeta and 13 Jbeta primers. Sequencing used immunoSEQ multiplex PCR; TCRdb keeps in-frame clones, though not all of them. Of about 120,000 clones in the sample, approximately 75% are singletons; the top ten hold approximately 3.8%. The sample taken for sequencing was PBMCs. The chain recombines TRBV6-5 with TRBJ2-6; tentatively, D is TRBD2 (5 bases). This receptor was identified in a man under 40 in good health and CMV-seronegative. CDR3 residues: CASSYLRAGANVLTF. In nucleotides, the CDR3 is TGTGCCAGCAGTTACTTGCGGGCTGGGGCCAACGTCCTGACTTTC.